A single sample gave rise to the 4 T cell receptor beta chains below, sequenced in a study of blood T cells in healthy people across ages. Alongside a J-beta primer mix, a sample-barcoded 5' primer served in a second PCR lasting about 7 to 12 cycles. TCRdb reanalysed the 5' RACE reads using MiXCR and keeps one entry per CDR3 protein. The sample carries around 800,000 distinct CDR3 sequences, 46% recorded once. Input material: blood. The receptors were sampled from an elderly man in good health.

This chain joins TRBV11-2 and TRBJ2-5, with a tentative D call TRBD2 (7 bases). V gave up 0 bases and J gave up 6 bases, with 14 bases separating them. CDR3 length equals 15 residues. In germline, CDR1 is SGHAT, CDR2 FQNNGV. DNA of the CDR3: TGTGCCAGCAGCTTAGAATGGGGGGGGGCCCAGACCCAGTACTTC. It is translated as CASSLEWGGAQTQYF.

The chain recombines TRBV29-1 with TRBJ2-7; D is possibly TRBD1 (6 bases). CDR3 size: 14 residues. The ends were cut back, 3 bases at V and 0 bases at J, with 12 bases in the middle. The germline CDR1 and CDR2 sequences are SQVTM and ANQGSEA. The CDR3 coding sequence is TGCAGCGTTGAGGAGGACAGCAGCTCCTACGAGCAGTACTTC. Translating it yields CSVEEDSSSYEQYF.

This clonotype has just a few counts. The V call is TRBV11-1, the J call TRBJ2-1, with a possible D match to TRBD2 (5 bases). V lost 4 bases and J lost 0, with 13 bases in between. CDR1 is SGHAT and CDR2 is FQDESV in the germline V gene (reference sequence). CDR3 length: 16 amino acids. CDR3: CASSSGGGGSYNEQFF. The CDR3 nucleotides are TGTGCCAGCAGCTCCGGAGGTGGCGGCTCCTACAATGAGCAGTTCTTC. The variable domain in full, completed from reference TRBV11-1 and TRBJ2-1, reads EAEVAQSPRYKITEKSQAVAFWCDPISGHATLYWYRQILGQGPELLVQFQDESVVDDSQLPKDRFSAERLKGVDSTLKIQPAELGDSAMYLCASSSGGGGSYNEQFFGPGTRLTVL.

The chain uses TRBV3-1 and TRBJ2-4; D may be TRBD2 (5 bases). The germline V gene encodes CDR1 LGHDT and CDR2 YNNKEL (reference sequence). Trimming left V 1 base short and J 9 bases short, with 10 bases between. This CDR3 contains 13 residues. CDR3 region: CASSQGLLTIQYF. CDR3 bases: TGTGCCAGCAGCCAAGGACTATTGACCATTCAGTACTTC.